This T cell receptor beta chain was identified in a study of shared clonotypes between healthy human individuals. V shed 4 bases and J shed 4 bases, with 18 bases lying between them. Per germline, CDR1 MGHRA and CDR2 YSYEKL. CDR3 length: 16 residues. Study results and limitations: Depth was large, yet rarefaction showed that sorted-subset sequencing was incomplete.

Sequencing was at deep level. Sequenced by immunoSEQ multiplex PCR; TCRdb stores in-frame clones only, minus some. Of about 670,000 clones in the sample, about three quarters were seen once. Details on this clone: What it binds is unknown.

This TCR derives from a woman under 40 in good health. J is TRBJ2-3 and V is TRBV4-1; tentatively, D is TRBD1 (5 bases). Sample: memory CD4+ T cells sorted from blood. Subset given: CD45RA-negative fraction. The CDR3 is CASSPLPGIMADTQYF. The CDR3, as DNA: TGCGCCAGCAGCCCCCTCCCAGGGATCATGGCAGATACGCAGTATTTT.